These 11 T cell receptor beta chains were all obtained from the same sample, sequenced in a study of T-cell reconstitution after alpha-beta-depleted transplantation in children. This sample's TCRbeta library carried unique molecular identifier barcodes. One entry per CDR3 protein results from TCRdb running MiXCR on the PCR reads. Of 600,000 to 700,000 distinct CDR3 sequences listed, approximately 15% are singletons. This material consisted of PBMCs from the stem cell graft donor, taken from the stem cell graft. The receptors come from a human donor who donated a stem cell graft to a child with acute myeloid leukemia.

Only a few counts were recorded for this clonotype. The chain carries TRBV4-1 and TRBJ2-5; 7 bases agree with TRBD1. Germline trimming cut 1 base from V and 0 bases from J; bases unmatched to any gene: 2. Germline V lookup: CDR1 MGHRA, CDR2 YSYEKL. CDR3 length: 15 amino acids. The CDR3 region is CASSQGDRDQETQYF. CDR3 DNA sequence: TGCGCCAGCAGCCAAGGGGACAGAGACCAAGAGACCCAGTACTTC.

This clonotype was detected many times. The V and J genes are TRBV29-1 and TRBJ2-1; TRBD1 agrees at 9 bases. With 2 bases clipped from V and 4 bases from J, the junction kept 9 bases outside the gene matches. CDR3 length equals 16 residues. Germline V gene lookup returns CDR1 SQVTM and CDR2 ANQGSEA. In DNA form, the CDR3 reads TGCAGCGTTGAACCACCACAGGGGGCCCCATACAATGAGCAGTTCTTC. Protein product: CSVEPPQGAPYNEQFF.

This clonotype was counted ten times or more. The chain joins TRBV11-2 to TRBJ2-7; D not resolved. Trimming shortened V by 4 bases and J by 0 bases, and 13 bases separated the two germline ends. Germline-derived CDR1 and CDR2 are SGHAT and FQNNGV. The CDR3 contains 15 residues. CDR3 bases: TGTGCCAGCAGCTATAGTCCAGAATCCTCCTACGAGCAGTACGTC. This gives the protein CASSYSPESSYEQYV.

The sample holds many counts of this clonotype. The J gene is TRBJ2-3, the V gene TRBV7-2; no clear D. This CDR3 comprises 14 residues. Germline lookup yields CDR1 SGHTA and CDR2 FQGNSA. Trimming took off 1 base at V and 0 bases at J, with 5 bases between the two ends. CDR3 in DNA: TGTGCCAGCAGCTTAGGACCTAGCACAGATACGCAGTATTTT. Protein product: CASSLGPSTDTQYF.

The sample holds many counts of this clonotype. V is TRBV29-1 and J is TRBJ2-5; perhaps TRBD1 as D (6 bases). The CDR3 extends over 14 amino acids. V was cut by 0 bases and J by 5 bases, with 13 bases left in between. CDR1 and CDR2 from the germline V gene are SQVTM and ANQGSEA. The DNA of the CDR3 is TGCAGCGTTGAAGAGGATACAGGGTTGGAGACCCAGTACTTC. Translating gives CSVEEDTGLETQYF.

This clonotype was counted only a few times. The gene calls are TRBV28 and TRBJ2-4; TRBD2 aligns across 10 bases. The ends lost 3 bases at V and 0 bases at J; junction bases unmatched: 5. CDR1 and CDR2 from the germline V gene are MDHEN and SYDVKM. CDR3 length: 17 residues. CDR3 region: CASSFVAGGLAKNIQYF. CDR3 bases: TGTGCCAGCAGTTTCGTAGCGGGGGGCTTAGCCAAAAACATTCAGTACTTC.

J is TRBJ2-1 and V is TRBV3-1, with 9 positions matching TRBD2. Trimming at V came to 2 bases and at J to 2 bases, leaving 4 bases not matched to a gene. The CDR3 has 16 residues. Per germline, CDR1 LGHDT and CDR2 YNNKEL (reference sequence). The CDR3 nucleotides are TGTGCCAGCAGCCAAAGCCCTAGCGGGGCCTACAATGAGCAGTTCTTC. Protein: CASSQSPSGAYNEQFF.

The chain joins TRBV29-1 to TRBJ1-1; D call uncertain. There are 16 residues in the CDR3. CDR1 is SQVTM, CDR2 ANQGSEA, per germline. V lost 6 bases to trimming and J lost 0 bases, with 20 bases between them. The CDR3 coding sequence is TGCAGCGTGGAGGGCAGGAACGGCTTAATGAACACTGAAGCTTTCTTT. Translation gives CSVEGRNGLMNTEAFF.

This clonotype was observed many times. This rearrangement joins TRBV20-1 to TRBJ2-5, with a weak D call TRBD2 (6 bases). The CDR3 is 13 amino acids. From germline, CDR1 is DFQATT and CDR2 SNEGSKA (reference sequence). Trimming shortened V by 3 bases and J by 2 bases, and 10 bases separated the two germline ends. The CDR3 DNA is TGCAGTGCTAGCCGGGAGCTACAAGAGACCCAGTACTTC. Encoded protein: CSASRELQETQYF.

This clonotype showed up just a few times. The J gene is TRBJ1-2, the V gene TRBV7-9; D uncertain. CDR1 and CDR2 from the germline V gene are SEHNR and FQNEAQ (reference sequence). This CDR3 comprises 12 residues. Deletions cut 2 bases from V and 7 bases from J, with 8 bases between. For the CDR3, the DNA is TGTGCCAGCAGCTTACCCCAGGCTGGCTACACCTTC. It codes for CASSLPQAGYTF.

The chain carries TRBV7-6 and TRBJ2-1; the D gene is possibly TRBD1 (5 bases). Trimming took off 1 base at V and 2 bases at J, with 12 bases between the two ends. The CDR3 has 16 residues. Germline lookup yields CDR1 SGHVS and CDR2 FNYEAQ. CDR3 coding DNA: TGTGCCAGCAGCTTAGGTCTCAGGGTTGCCTACAATGAGCAGTTCTTC. It specifies CASSLGLRVAYNEQFF.